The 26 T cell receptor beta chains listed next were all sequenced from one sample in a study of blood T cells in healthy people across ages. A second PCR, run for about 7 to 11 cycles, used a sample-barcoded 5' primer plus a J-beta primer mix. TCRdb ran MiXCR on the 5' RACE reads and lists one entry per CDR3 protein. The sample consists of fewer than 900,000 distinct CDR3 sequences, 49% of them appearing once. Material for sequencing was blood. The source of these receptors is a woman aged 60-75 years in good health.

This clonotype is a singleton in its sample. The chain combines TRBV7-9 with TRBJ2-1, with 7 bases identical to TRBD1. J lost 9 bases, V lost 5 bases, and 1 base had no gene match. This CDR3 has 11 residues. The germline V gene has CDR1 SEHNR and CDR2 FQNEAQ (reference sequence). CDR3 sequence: CASSRDSEQFF. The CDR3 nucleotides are TGTGCCAGCAGCAGGGACAGTGAGCAGTTCTTC.

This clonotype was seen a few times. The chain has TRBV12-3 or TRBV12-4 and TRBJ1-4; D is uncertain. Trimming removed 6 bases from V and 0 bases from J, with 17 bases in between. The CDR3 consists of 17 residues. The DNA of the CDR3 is TGTGCCAGCAGCCCAAGCCTCTCTTCCACAACTAATGAAAAACTGTTTTTT. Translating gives CASSPSLSSTTNEKLFF.

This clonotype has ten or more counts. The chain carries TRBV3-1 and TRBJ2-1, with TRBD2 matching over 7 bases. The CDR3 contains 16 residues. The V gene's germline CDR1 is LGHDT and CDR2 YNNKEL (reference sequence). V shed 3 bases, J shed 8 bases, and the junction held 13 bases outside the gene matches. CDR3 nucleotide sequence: TGTGCCAGCAGCCAGGATGCTAGCGGTCTTTCCCATGAGCAGTTCTTC. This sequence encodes CASSQDASGLSHEQFF.

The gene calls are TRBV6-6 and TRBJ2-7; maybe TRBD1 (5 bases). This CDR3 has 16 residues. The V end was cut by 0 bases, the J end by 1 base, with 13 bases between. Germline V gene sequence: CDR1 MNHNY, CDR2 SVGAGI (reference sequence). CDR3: CASSYSGRVKSYEQYF. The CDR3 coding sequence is TGTGCCAGCAGTTACTCGGGCAGGGTGAAATCCTACGAGCAGTACTTC.

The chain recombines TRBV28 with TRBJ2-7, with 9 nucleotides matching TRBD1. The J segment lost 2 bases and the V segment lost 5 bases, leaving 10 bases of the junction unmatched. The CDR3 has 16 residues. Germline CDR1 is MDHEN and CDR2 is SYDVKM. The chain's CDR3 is CASSVSSGTGTYEQYF. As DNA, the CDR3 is TGTGCCAGCAGTGTCTCCTCCGGGACAGGGACCTACGAGCAGTACTTC.

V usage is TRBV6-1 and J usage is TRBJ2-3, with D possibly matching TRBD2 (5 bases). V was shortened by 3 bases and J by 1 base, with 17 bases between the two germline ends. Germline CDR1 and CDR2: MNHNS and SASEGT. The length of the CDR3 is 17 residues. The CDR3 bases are TGTGCCAGCAGTGAGGCCCTATCGGGGTCCGGCACAGATACGCAGTATTTT. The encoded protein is CASSEALSGSGTDTQYF.

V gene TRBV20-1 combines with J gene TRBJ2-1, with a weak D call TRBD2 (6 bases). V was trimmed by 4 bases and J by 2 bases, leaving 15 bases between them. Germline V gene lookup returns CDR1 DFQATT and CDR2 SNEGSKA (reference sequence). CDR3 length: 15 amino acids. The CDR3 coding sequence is TGCAGTGCTACAATGGCGGGACGCACCTACAATGAGCAGTTCTTC. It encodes CSATMAGRTYNEQFF.

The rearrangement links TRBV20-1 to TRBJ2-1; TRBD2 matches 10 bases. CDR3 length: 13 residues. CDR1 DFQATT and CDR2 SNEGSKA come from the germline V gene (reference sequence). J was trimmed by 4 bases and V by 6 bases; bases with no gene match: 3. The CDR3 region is CSAASGSYNEQFF. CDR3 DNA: TGCAGTGCGGCTAGCGGGAGTTACAATGAGCAGTTCTTC.

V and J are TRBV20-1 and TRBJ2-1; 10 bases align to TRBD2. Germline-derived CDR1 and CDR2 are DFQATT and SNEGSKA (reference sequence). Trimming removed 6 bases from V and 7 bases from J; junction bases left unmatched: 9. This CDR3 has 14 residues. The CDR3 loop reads CSARAGGPSNEQFF. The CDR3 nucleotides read TGCAGTGCCCGAGCGGGAGGGCCCTCTAATGAGCAGTTCTTC.

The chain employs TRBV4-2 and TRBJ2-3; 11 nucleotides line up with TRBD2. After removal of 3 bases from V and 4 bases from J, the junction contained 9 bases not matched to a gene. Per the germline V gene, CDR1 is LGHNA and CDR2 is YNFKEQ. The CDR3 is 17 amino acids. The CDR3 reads CASSQVTSGSQADTQYF. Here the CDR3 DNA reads TGTGCCAGCAGCCAGGTTACTAGCGGGAGTCAGGCAGATACGCAGTATTTT.

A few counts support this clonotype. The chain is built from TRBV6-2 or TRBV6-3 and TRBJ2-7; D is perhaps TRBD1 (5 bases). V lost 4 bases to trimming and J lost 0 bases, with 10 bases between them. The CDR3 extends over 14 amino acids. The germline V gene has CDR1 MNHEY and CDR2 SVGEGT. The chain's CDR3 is CASSWRQSSYEQYF. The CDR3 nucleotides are TGTGCCAGCAGTTGGAGACAGAGCTCCTACGAGCAGTACTTC.

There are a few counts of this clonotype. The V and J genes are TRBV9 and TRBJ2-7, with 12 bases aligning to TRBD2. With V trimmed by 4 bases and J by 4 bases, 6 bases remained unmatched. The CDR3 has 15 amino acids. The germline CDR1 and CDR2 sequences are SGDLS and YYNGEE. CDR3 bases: TGTGCCAGCAGCCCCCGACTAGCGGGGGATTACGAGCAGTACTTC. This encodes CASSPRLAGDYEQYF. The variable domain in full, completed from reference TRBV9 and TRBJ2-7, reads DSGVTQTPKHLITATGQRVTLRCSPRSGDLSVYWYQQSLDQGLQFLIQYYNGEERAKGNILERFSAQQFPDLHSELNLSSLELGDSALYFCASSPRLAGDYEQYFGPGTRLTVT.

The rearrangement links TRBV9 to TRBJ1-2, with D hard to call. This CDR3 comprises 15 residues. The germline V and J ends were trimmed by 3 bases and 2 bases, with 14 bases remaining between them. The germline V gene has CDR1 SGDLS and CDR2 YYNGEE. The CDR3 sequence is CASSAGYRENYGYTF. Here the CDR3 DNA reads TGTGCCAGCAGCGCCGGCTACCGGGAAAACTATGGCTACACCTTC.

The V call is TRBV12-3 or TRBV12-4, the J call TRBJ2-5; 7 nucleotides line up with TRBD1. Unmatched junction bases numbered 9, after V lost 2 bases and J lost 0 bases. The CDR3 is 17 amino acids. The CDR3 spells CASSLFRDSEDQETQYF. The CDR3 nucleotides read TGTGCCAGCAGTTTATTCCGGGACAGCGAAGACCAAGAGACCCAGTACTTC.

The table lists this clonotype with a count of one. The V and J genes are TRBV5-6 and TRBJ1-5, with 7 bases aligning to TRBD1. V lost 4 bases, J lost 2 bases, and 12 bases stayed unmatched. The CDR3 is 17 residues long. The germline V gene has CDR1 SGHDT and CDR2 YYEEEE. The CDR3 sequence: CASSRRDSLPGNQPQHF. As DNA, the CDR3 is TGTGCCAGCAGCCGCCGGGACAGCCTCCCGGGCAATCAGCCCCAGCATTTT.

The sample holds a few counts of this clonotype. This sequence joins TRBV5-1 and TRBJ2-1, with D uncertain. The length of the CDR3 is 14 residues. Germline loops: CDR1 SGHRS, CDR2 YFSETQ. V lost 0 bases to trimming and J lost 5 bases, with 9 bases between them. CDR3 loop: CASSLGSEDNEQFF. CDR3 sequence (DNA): TGCGCCAGCAGCTTGGGTAGTGAGGACAATGAGCAGTTCTTC.

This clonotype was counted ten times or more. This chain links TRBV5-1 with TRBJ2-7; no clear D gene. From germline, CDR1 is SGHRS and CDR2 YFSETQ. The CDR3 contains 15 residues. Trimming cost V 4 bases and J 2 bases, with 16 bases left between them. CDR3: CASSRDGVGTYEQYF. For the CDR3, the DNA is TGCGCCAGCAGCCGCGACGGAGTGGGCACCTACGAGCAGTACTTC.

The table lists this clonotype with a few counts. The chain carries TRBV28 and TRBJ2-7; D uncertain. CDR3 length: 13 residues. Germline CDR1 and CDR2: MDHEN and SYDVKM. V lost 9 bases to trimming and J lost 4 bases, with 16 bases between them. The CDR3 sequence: CASLSLLIYEQYF. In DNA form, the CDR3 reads TGTGCCAGTTTATCCTTGTTAATTTACGAGCAGTACTTC.

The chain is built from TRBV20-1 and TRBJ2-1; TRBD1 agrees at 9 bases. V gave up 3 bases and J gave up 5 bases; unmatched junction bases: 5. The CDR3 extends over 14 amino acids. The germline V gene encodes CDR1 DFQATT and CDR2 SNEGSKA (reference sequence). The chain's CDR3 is CSASPGTGHNEQFF. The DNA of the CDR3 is TGCAGTGCTAGCCCCGGGACAGGGCACAATGAGCAGTTCTTC.

The CDR3 here is CASSLVAFGQETQYF. CDR3 in DNA: TGTGCCAGCAGCTTAGTGGCTTTTGGCCAAGAGACCCAGTACTTC. The gene calls are TRBV7-6 and TRBJ2-5; unclear D gene. CDR1 and CDR2 from the germline V gene are SGHVS and FNYEAQ. Between the trimmed V and J ends, which lost 1 base and 1 base, there was a span of 10 bases. The CDR3 length is 15 residues.

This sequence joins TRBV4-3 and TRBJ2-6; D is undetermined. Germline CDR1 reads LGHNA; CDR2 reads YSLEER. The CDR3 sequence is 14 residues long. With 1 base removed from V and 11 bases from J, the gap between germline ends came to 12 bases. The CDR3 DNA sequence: TGCGCCAGCAGCCAAGGCTCCTCTCGGGACGTCCTGACTTTC. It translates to CASSQGSSRDVLTF.

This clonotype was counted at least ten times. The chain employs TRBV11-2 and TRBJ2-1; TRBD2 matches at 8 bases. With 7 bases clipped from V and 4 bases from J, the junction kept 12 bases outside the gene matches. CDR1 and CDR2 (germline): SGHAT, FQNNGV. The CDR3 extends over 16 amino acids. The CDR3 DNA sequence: TGTGCCAGCACCCCGATTAGCGGGAACATATACAATGAGCAGTTCTTC. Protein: CASTPISGNIYNEQFF.

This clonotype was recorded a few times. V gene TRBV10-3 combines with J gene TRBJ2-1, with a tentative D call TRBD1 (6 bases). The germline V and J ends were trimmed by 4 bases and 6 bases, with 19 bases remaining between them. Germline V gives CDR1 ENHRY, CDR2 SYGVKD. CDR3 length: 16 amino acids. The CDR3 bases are TGTGCCATCAGTGGAGGGGCAGGGGCTACTCTCAATGAGCAGTTCTTC. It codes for CAISGGAGATLNEQFF.

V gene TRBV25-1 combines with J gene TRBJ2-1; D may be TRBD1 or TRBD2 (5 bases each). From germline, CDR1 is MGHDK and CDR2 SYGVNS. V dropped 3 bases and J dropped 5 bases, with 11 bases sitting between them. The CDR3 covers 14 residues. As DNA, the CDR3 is TGTGCCAGCAGTGATACCGGGGCTGACAATGAGCAGTTCTTC. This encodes CASSDTGADNEQFF.

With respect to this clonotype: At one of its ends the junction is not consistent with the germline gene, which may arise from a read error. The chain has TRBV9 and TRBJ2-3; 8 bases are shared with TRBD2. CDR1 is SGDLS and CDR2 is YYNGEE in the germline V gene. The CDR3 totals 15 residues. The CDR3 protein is CASSGGRMRTDTQYF. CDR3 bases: TGTGCCAGCAGCGGCGGGAGGATGCGCACGGATACGCAGTATTTT.

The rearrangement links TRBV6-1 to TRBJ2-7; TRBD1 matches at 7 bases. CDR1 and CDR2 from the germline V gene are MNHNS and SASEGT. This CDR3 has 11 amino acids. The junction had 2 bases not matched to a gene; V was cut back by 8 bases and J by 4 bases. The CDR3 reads CASEQGYEQYF. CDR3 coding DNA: TGTGCCAGCGAACAGGGGTACGAGCAGTACTTC.